One sample yielded the 6 T cell receptor beta chains listed below, sequenced in a study of glioma-infiltrating T cells. TCR alpha and beta CDR3 regions were amplified from RNA using iRepertoire nested multiplex PCR. TCRdb used MiXCR to reprocess the multiplex PCR reads, holding one entry per CDR3 protein. In the table there are about 89,000 distinct CDR3 sequences, about 25% of which are singletons. The sample consisted of glioma tissue, nonneoplastic brain tissue, or PBMCs (not recorded which). All receptors derive from a human donor with low-grade glioma or glioblastoma, undergoing nonglioma brain surgery, or in good health (not recorded which).

This clonotype was seen many times. This chain connects TRBV7-2 to TRBJ2-2; the D gene could be TRBD1 or TRBD2 (5 bases each). CDR1 SGHTA and CDR2 FQGNSA come from the germline V gene. Trimming removed 5 bases from V and 8 bases from J, with 18 bases in between. CDR3 length: 15 residues. CDR3 in amino acids: CASSPRRGAAGELFF. The CDR3 region has the DNA TGTGCCAGCAGCCCCCGCAGAGGGGCCGCAGGGGAGCTGTTTTTT. Full variable domain (remainder filled in from reference TRBV7-2 and TRBJ2-2): GAGVSQSPSNKVTEKGKDVELRCDPISGHTALYWYRQSLGQGLEFLIYFQGNSAPDKSGLPSDRFSAERTGGSVSTLTIQRTQQEDSAVYLCASSPRRGAAGELFFGEGSRLTVL.

This clonotype was picked up a small number of times. This sequence joins TRBV5-1 and TRBJ2-1; 7 nucleotides match TRBD2. Germline CDR1 reads SGHRS; CDR2 reads YFSETQ. The junction had 11 bases not matched to a gene; V was cut back by 8 bases and J by 6 bases. The CDR3 length is 14 residues. CDR3 amino acids: CASKLGEGRNEQFF. The CDR3 nucleotides read TGCGCCAGTAAGCTAGGGGAGGGCCGCAATGAGCAGTTCTTC.

This clonotype was recorded a few times. The V gene is TRBV20-1, the J gene TRBJ2-7, with 12 bases matching TRBD1. This CDR3 is 14 amino acids long. With V trimmed by 2 bases and J by 5 bases, 4 bases remained unmatched. From germline, CDR1 is DFQATT and CDR2 SNEGSKA (reference sequence). The CDR3 spells CSARRDRGPNEQYF. For the CDR3, the DNA is TGCAGTGCTAGAAGGGACAGGGGGCCCAACGAGCAGTACTTC.

This clonotype appeared a few times. V and J are TRBV2 and TRBJ1-2; TRBD1 agrees at 9 bases. The germline gives CDR1 SNHLY, CDR2 FYNNEI. The CDR3 has 13 amino acids. V lost 6 bases and J lost 8; bases outside the gene matches: 7. The CDR3 loop reads CASSEQGADGYTF. The CDR3 region has the DNA TGTGCCAGCAGCGAACAGGGGGCGGACGGCTACACCTTC.

The genes are TRBV10-2 and TRBJ2-7, with TRBD1 matching 9 bases. V dropped 7 bases and J dropped 1; count of bases not matched to a gene: 2. The CDR3 loop spans 13 amino acids. Germline V gene sequence: CDR1 WSHSY, CDR2 SAAADI. The DNA for the CDR3 is TGCGCCAGCACGGACAGGGGTTCCTACGAGCAGTACTTC. Translation gives CASTDRGSYEQYF.

This clonotype has a count of ten or more. The chain couples TRBV29-1 to TRBJ2-4; D not certain. The CDR3 sequence is 16 residues long. The germline V gene encodes CDR1 SQVTM and CDR2 ANQGSEA. V was trimmed by 4 bases and J by 0 bases, leaving 16 bases between them. CDR3 residues: CSVATDPVIAKNIQYF. Written as DNA, the CDR3 is TGCAGCGTTGCCACAGATCCTGTCATAGCCAAAAACATTCAGTACTTC.